The 10 T cell receptor beta chains reported below all come from one sample, sequenced in a study of beta chain features in type 1 diabetes. Notes on the study in general: TCRB CDR3 length was moderately but significantly reduced in all four CD4+ subsets of Type 1 diabetes patients.

No antigen is known for these receptors. The entirety of the isolated RNA underwent reverse transcription, so expressed TCRB transcripts were sequenced. Assay: immunoSEQ multiplex PCR; the TCRdb copy retains only in-frame clones and omits some. The data hold about 660,000 clones, with about an eighth observed a single time. The specimen sequenced was naive CD4+ T cells from blood. These receptors were obtained from a man younger than 30 with type 1 diabetes.

This clone has a handful of counts. This chain links TRBV5-1 with TRBJ1-2; 9 bases match TRBD1. CDR3 length: 14 residues. J lost 3 bases, V lost 4 bases, and 4 bases had no gene match. Germline V gene sequence: CDR1 SGHRS, CDR2 YFSETQ. CDR3 in amino acids: CASSPDRGDYGYTF. The CDR3 coding sequence is TGCGCCAGCAGCCCGGACAGGGGCGACTATGGCTACACCTTC.

In DNA form, the CDR3 reads TGTGCCAGCAGCCTCGGACCCACCGGGGACGAGCAGTACTTC. Its protein is CASSLGPTGDEQYF. The chain combines TRBV11-3 with TRBJ2-7; TRBD2 might be the D (5 bases). V was trimmed by 5 bases and J by 5 bases, leaving 16 bases between them. CDR3 length: 14 amino acids. CDR1 is SGHNT, CDR2 YENEEA, per germline.

J is TRBJ2-5 and V is TRBV18; D possibly corresponds to TRBD1 (6 bases). This CDR3 has 15 amino acids. The V end lost 3 bases, the J end lost 1 base, and 12 bases lay between the germline ends. Germline-derived CDR1 and CDR2 are KGHSH and LQKENI. The CDR3 is CASSPRAGVQETQYF. As DNA, the CDR3 is TGTGCCAGCTCACCGAGAGCAGGGGTCCAAGAGACCCAGTACTTC.

The rearrangement uses TRBV25-1 and TRBJ1-1; maybe TRBD1 (6 bases). The V and J ends lost 5 bases and 5 bases respectively, with 12 bases between them. Germline V gives CDR1 MGHDK, CDR2 SYGVNS. This CDR3 region has 13 residues. The CDR3 DNA reads as TGTGCCAGCAGTAAGGACAGACGGACTGAAGCTTTCTTT. This codes for CASSKDRRTEAFF.

This chain links TRBV10-3 with TRBJ1-2; 7 bases match TRBD1. Losses at the gene ends were 6 bases for V and 3 bases for J; bases not matched to a gene: 4. Germline CDR1 ENHRY, CDR2 SYGVKD. This CDR3 is 13 amino acids long. CDR3 in amino acids: CAISPGQDYGYTF. In DNA, the CDR3 is TGTGCCATCAGCCCCGGACAGGACTATGGCTACACCTTC.

The V and J genes are TRBV30 and TRBJ1-5; the D is unclear. Per germline, CDR1 GTSNPN and CDR2 SVGIG (reference sequence). The V end was cut by 4 bases, the J end by 3 bases, with 13 bases between. The length of the CDR3 is 14 residues. CDR3 loop: CAWNPDGYNQPQHF. CDR3 sequence (DNA): TGTGCCTGGAACCCGGACGGGTACAATCAGCCCCAGCATTTT.

The rearrangement uses TRBV2 and TRBJ2-3, with D possibly being TRBD2 (7 bases). The CDR3 has 16 amino acids. V was trimmed by 6 bases and J by 2 bases, leaving 18 bases between them. CDR1 and CDR2 from the germline V gene are SNHLY and FYNNEI. The CDR3 coding sequence is TGTGCCAGCAGAGGGGGTGGGGGGGACCCCACAGATACGCAGTATTTT. This codes for CASRGGGGDPTDTQYF.

This clone has just a few counts. The identical CDR3 is also encoded by other nucleotide sequences in the sample. The rearrangement links TRBV30 to TRBJ1-2; 8 nucleotides match TRBD1. From germline, CDR1 is GTSNPN and CDR2 SVGIG (reference sequence). The CDR3 runs 13 residues. V gave up 5 bases and J gave up 1 base; unmatched junction bases: 3. The CDR3 loop is CAWAGQGNYGYTF. CDR3 nucleotide sequence: TGTGCCTGGGCCGGACAGGGTAACTATGGCTACACCTTC.

The chain employs TRBV7-2 and TRBJ2-3; no clear D. Germline V CDR1 and CDR2: SGHTA, FQGNSA. The V gene lost 7 bases and the J gene lost 3 bases, with 14 bases spanning the gap. The CDR3 spans 14 residues. The DNA for the CDR3 is TGTGCCAGCACTAGTGGGCTTTCTACAGATACGCAGTATTTT. Translation: CASTSGLSTDTQYF.

This clone was counted a few times. The J gene is TRBJ2-1, the V gene TRBV9; 8 positions match TRBD2. With 2 bases clipped from V and 10 bases from J, the junction kept 11 bases outside the gene matches. CDR3 size: 15 residues. In germline, CDR1 is SGDLS, CDR2 YYNGEE. CDR3 residues: CASSVLEAGGGEQFF. The CDR3 nucleotides read TGTGCCAGCAGCGTTCTTGAGGCGGGAGGAGGGGAGCAGTTCTTC.